This T cell receptor beta chain was sequenced in a study of beta chain features in type 1 diabetes. Turning to the study itself: Taken together, all samples contributed fewer than 110 million examined sorted cells. General study results and limits: In every one of the four CD4+ subsets, TCRB CDR3s were moderately but significantly shorter in Type 1 diabetes patients.

Comment on this clone: Its antigen remains unknown.

V was pared by 5 bases and J by 5 bases, with 18 bases between. There are 15 residues in the CDR3. Germline assignment: CDR1 SGHRS and CDR2 YFSETQ. Isolated RNA was reverse transcribed in full, so expressed TCRB transcripts were sequenced. Sequencing of naive, central memory and regulatory T cell samples gave an average of about 3.57 million reads. Only in-frame clones appear in the TCRdb table, and some are missing; sequencing was by immunoSEQ multiplex PCR. The sample consists of some 350,000 clones, around 10% of them appearing once. Stem cell-like memory, regulatory, central memory and naive CD4+ cells were sorted via CD45RO/CCR7/CD25/CD127/CD95/CD27.

The chain uses TRBV5-1 and TRBJ2-3; a weak D match, TRBD1 (6 bases). This TCR came from a man between 25 and 39 years old with type 1 diabetes. Sequencing was carried out using central memory CD4+ T cells from blood. The CDR3 DNA is TGCGCCAGCAGTTATACGAAGGGGGAACAAGATACGCAGTATTTT. This gives the protein CASSYTKGEQDTQYF.